The 6 T cell receptor beta chains presented below share a single source sample, sequenced in a study of blood T cell repertoires in COVID-19. The method was immunoSEQ multiplex PCR; TCRdb's version includes in-frame clones alone and lacks a portion of them. The repertoire consists of 150,000 to 200,000 clones, with 87% occurring once and the leading ten covering less than 6.5%. The sequenced sample was peripheral blood. The receptors derive from a human donor in a cohort sampled during active COVID-19.

This chain connects TRBV10-3 to TRBJ1-2, with TRBD1 matching over 7 bases. CDR3 size: 16 residues. Germline CDR1 ENHRY, CDR2 SYGVKD. V trimming: 6 bases; J trimming: 3 bases; junction bases outside the gene matches: 13. The CDR3 DNA sequence: TGTGCCATCAGCCGGGACAGAGCCCTGCCCGACTATGGCTACACCTTC. It encodes CAISRDRALPDYGYTF.

The sample holds one count of this clone. The chain carries TRBV15 and TRBJ2-7; 7 bases match TRBD2. Germline CDR1 reads LNHNV; CDR2 reads YYDKDF (reference sequence). This CDR3 contains 14 residues. The ends lost 6 bases at V and 5 bases at J; junction bases unmatched: 10. CDR3 amino acids: CATSLGGGSNEQYF. In nucleotides, the CDR3 is TGTGCCACCAGTTTAGGAGGCGGGAGCAACGAGCAGTACTTC.

The V call is TRBV5-4, the J call TRBJ1-1; D is undetermined. V lost 0 bases to trimming and J lost 2 bases, with 11 bases between them. The CDR3 covers 15 residues. The germline V gene has CDR1 SGHNT and CDR2 YYREEE (reference sequence). As DNA, the CDR3 is TGTGCCAGCAGCTTGGATCCTATTTTTAACACTGAAGCTTTCTTT. It is translated as CASSLDPIFNTEAFF. The variable domain in full, with the rest retrieved from reference TRBV5-4 and TRBJ1-1, is ETGVTQSPTHLIKTRGQQVTLRCSSQSGHNTVSWYQQALGQGPQFIFQYYREEENGRGNFPPRFSGLQFPNYSSELNVNALELDDSALYLCASSLDPIFNTEAFFGQGTRLTVV.

This chain joins TRBV29-1 and TRBJ1-1, with a weak D call TRBD1 (6 bases). The CDR3 spans 13 residues. Trimming stripped 5 bases from V and 3 bases from J, with 13 bases between. Germline V CDR1 and CDR2: SQVTM, ANQGSEA. The CDR3 coding sequence is TGCAGCGTTTCCGACAGGAGAGACACTGAAGCTTTCTTT. Encoded protein: CSVSDRRDTEAFF.

The J gene is TRBJ1-2, the V gene TRBV2; 8 nucleotides line up with TRBD1. Germline CDR1 reads SNHLY; CDR2 reads FYNNEI. Germline trimming cut 4 bases from V and 6 bases from J; bases unmatched to any gene: 1. The CDR3 totals 12 residues. The CDR3 DNA is TGTGCCAGCAGTGCCAGGGGGCATGGCTACACCTTC. It yields the protein CASSARGHGYTF.

The CDR3 nucleotides read TGTGCCAGCAGCGTAGCACTAGCGTCCAATGAGCAGTTCTTC. Protein: CASSVALASNEQFF. V usage is TRBV9 and J usage is TRBJ2-1; TRBD2 matches at 7 bases. The CDR3 extends over 14 amino acids. V shed 0 bases, J shed 6 bases, and the junction held 3 bases outside the gene matches. In germline, CDR1 is SGDLS, CDR2 YYNGEE.